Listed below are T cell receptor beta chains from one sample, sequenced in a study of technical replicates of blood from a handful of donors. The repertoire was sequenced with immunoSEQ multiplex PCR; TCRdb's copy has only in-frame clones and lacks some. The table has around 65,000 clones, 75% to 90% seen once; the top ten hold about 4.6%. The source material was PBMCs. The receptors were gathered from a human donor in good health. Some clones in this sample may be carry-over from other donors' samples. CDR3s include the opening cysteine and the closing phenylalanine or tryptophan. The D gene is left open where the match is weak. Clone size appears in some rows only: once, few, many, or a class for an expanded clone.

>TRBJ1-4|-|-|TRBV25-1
CASSAATSNEKLFF
TGTGCCAGCAGTGCCGCAACCAGTAATGAAAAACTGTTTTTT
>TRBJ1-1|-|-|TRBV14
CASSPPWTVMNTEAFF
TGTGCCAGCAGCCCTCCATGGACAGTCATGAACACTGAAGCTTTCTTT
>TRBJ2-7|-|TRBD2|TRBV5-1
CASSSSGRGEQYF
TGCGCCAGCAGCTCTAGCGGGAGGGGTGAGCAGTACTTC
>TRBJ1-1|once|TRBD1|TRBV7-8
CASSRGQGNTEAFF
TGTGCCAGCAGCCGCGGACAGGGGAACACTGAAGCTTTCTTT
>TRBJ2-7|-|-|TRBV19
CASSTRESPYEQYF
TGTGCCAGTAGTACCAGGGAATCCCCCTACGAGCAGTACTTC
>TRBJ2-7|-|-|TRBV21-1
CASSIRTAGEQYF
TGTGCCAGCAGCATAAGGACAGCGGGGGAGCAGTACTTC
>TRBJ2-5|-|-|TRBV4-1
CASSPRGVQETQYF
TGCGCCAGCAGCCCCCGCGGGGTGCAAGAGACCCAGTACTTC
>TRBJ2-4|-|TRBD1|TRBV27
CASSLGTGTGKFLYF
TGTGCCAGCAGTTTAGGGACCGGGACAGGGAAATTTCTGTACTTC
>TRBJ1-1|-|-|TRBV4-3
CASSQDWGVIGTEAFF
TGCGCCAGCAGCCAAGATTGGGGGGTTATCGGGACTGAAGCTTTCTTT
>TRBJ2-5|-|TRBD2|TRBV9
CASSVGGTSLQETQYF
TGTGCCAGCAGCGTAGGCGGGACTAGTCTTCAAGAGACCCAGTACTTC
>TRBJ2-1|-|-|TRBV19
CASSIGVRFYNEQFF
TGTGCCAGTAGTATAGGGGTCAGGTTCTACAATGAGCAGTTCTTC
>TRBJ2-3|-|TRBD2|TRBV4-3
CASSQDYKLAGLDTQYF
TGCGCCAGCAGCCAAGATTACAAACTAGCGGGGTTGGATACGCAGTATTTT
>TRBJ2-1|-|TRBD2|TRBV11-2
CASSWVLAENEQFF
TGTGCCAGCAGTTGGGTACTAGCGGAAAATGAGCAGTTCTTC
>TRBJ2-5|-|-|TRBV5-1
CASSLAGGRSQETQYF
TGCGCCAGCAGCTTGGCAGGGGGGCGGAGTCAAGAGACCCAGTACTTC
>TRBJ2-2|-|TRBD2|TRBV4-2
CASGLPGTSGELSGELFF
TGTGCCAGCGGCCTTCCCGGGACTAGCGGGGAGTTATCCGGGGAGCTGTTTTTT
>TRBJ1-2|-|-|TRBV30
CAWSGFSGTVDTF
TGTGCCTGGAGCGGATTCTCAGGGACTGTGGACACCTTC
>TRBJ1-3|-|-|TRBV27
CASSLSRYRDTRLVGNTIYF
TGTGCCAGCAGTCTTTCCCGCTACCGGGACACACGTTTGGTTGGAAACACCATATATTTT
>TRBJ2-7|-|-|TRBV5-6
CASSFRTVMTYEQYF
TGTGCCAGCAGCTTCAGGACAGTGATGACCTACGAGCAGTACTTC
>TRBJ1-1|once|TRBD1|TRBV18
CASSPRTGDTEAFF
TGTGCCAGCTCACCACGGACAGGGGACACTGAAGCTTTCTTT
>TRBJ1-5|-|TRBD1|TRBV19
CASSIAIPGQDNQPQHF
TGTGCCAGTAGTATAGCTATACCGGGACAGGACAATCAGCCCCAGCATTTT
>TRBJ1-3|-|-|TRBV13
CASSLEGGPGNTIYF
TGTGCCAGCAGCTTAGAGGGGGGGCCTGGAAACACCATATATTTT
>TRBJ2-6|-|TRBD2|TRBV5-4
CASSRGLAGAGANVLTF
TGTGCCAGCAGCCGGGGACTAGCGGGGGCTGGGGCCAACGTCCTGACTTTC
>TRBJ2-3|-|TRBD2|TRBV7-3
CASSFGGTSQMAQYF
TGTGCCAGCAGCTTTGGCGGGACTAGTCAAATGGCGCAGTATTTT